This T cell receptor beta chain originates from a study of OX40 agonist ivuxolimab in advanced cancers. The wider study: One hepatocellular carcinoma and a couple of cutaneous melanoma patients partially responded. Findings of the study overall: Relative to CD4+, CD8+ T cells held more expanded clones on average. It was also the case that some nonresponders had low normalized T-cell clonal expansion.

Sequencing used immunoSEQ multiplex PCR; TCRdb keeps in-frame clones, though not all of them. The sample contains approximately 53,000 clones, 85% to 95% of which appear only once. As regards this clone: Its antigen is unidentified.

The CDR3 loop spans 15 amino acids. CDR1 and CDR2 from the germline V gene are MDHEN and SYDVKM. With 3 bases clipped from V and 2 bases from J, the junction kept 5 bases outside the gene matches. The sample in question was CD4+ or CD8+ T cells sorted from blood, obtained in a trial of the OX40 agonist ivuxolimab. The chain combines TRBV28 with TRBJ2-3; 7 nucleotides align to TRBD1. The clonotype was recovered from an adult with an advanced solid tumor such as melanoma, head and neck, liver or kidney cancer. Here the CDR3 reads CASSFLQGFTDTQYF. In DNA form, the CDR3 reads TGTGCCAGCAGTTTTTTACAGGGGTTCACAGATACGCAGTATTTT. Supplemented by reference TRBV28 and TRBJ2-3, the full variable domain reads DVKVTQSSRYLVKRTGEKVFLECVQDMDHENMFWYRQDPGLGLRLIYFSYDVKMKEKGDIPEGYSVSREKKERFSLILESASTNQTSMYLCASSFLQGFTDTQYFGPGTRLTVL.